A selection of T cell receptor beta chains follows, all from one sample in a study of blood T cell repertoires in COVID-19. This table comes from immunoSEQ multiplex PCR, and its TCRdb copy is limited to in-frame clones, with some not included. The sample contains around 290,000 clones, around nine tenths of which appear only once. The sequencing input was peripheral blood. Source of these receptors: a man aged 35 to 55 with acute or convalescent COVID-19. Both conserved end residues are part of each CDR3. A D gene is named only where the DNA matches it firmly. Rows may omit the clone size; those that give it use once, few, many or a size class.

v_call: TRBV4-2
d_call: -
j_call: TRBJ1-5
clone_size: once
cdr3_nt: TGTGCCAGCAGCCAAGATTACCCCCGGGGGGACAAATATCAGCCCCAGCATTTT
cdr3_aa: CASSQDYPRGDKYQPQHF

v_call: TRBV7-6
d_call: -
j_call: TRBJ1-6
clone_size: -
cdr3_nt: TGTGCCAGCAGCTTAATGGGGCCTCGGATTTATAATTCACCCCTCCACTTT
cdr3_aa: CASSLMGPRIYNSPLHF

v_call: TRBV19
d_call: TRBD1
j_call: TRBJ1-2
clone_size: -
cdr3_nt: TGTGCCAGTAGTAGGGGGGACAGCCACTATGGCTACACCTTC
cdr3_aa: CASSRGDSHYGYTF

v_call: TRBV2
d_call: TRBD2
j_call: TRBJ2-1
clone_size: once
cdr3_nt: TGTGCCAGCAATCTAGCGGTACCCCTGGGGTACAATGAGCAGTTCTTC
cdr3_aa: CASNLAVPLGYNEQFF

v_call: TRBV25-1
d_call: TRBD1
j_call: TRBJ1-2
clone_size: -
cdr3_nt: TGTGCCAGCAGTGAAGGGACAGGGACGGCGGGCTACACCTTC
cdr3_aa: CASSEGTGTAGYTF

v_call: TRBV14
d_call: -
j_call: TRBJ1-1
clone_size: -
cdr3_nt: TGTGCCAGCAGCTCGGGGGGGGCCACTGAAGCTTTCTTT
cdr3_aa: CASSSGGATEAFF

v_call: TRBV10-2
d_call: -
j_call: TRBJ1-1
clone_size: -
cdr3_nt: TGCGCCAGCAGTGAGGCCTCCAGTGAAGCTTTCTTT
cdr3_aa: CASSEASSEAFF

v_call: TRBV15
d_call: TRBD1
j_call: TRBJ2-7
clone_size: -
cdr3_nt: TGTGCCACCAGCAGAGAGGGGGGACAGGGGGCCTACGAGCAGTACTTC
cdr3_aa: CATSREGGQGAYEQYF

v_call: TRBV6-1
d_call: -
j_call: TRBJ2-1
clone_size: -
cdr3_nt: TGTGCCAGCAGTGAAATGGTTAGCAACAATGAGCAGTTCTTC
cdr3_aa: CASSEMVSNNEQFF

v_call: TRBV19
d_call: -
j_call: TRBJ2-7
clone_size: -
cdr3_nt: TGTGCCAGTAGTTTAAACAGGGAGCTCTCCTACGAGCAGTACTTC
cdr3_aa: CASSLNRELSYEQYF

v_call: TRBV7-9
d_call: TRBD1
j_call: TRBJ1-2
clone_size: -
cdr3_nt: TGTGCCAGCAGCTTAGCAGGGGGCGAAGGCTACACCTTC
cdr3_aa: CASSLAGGEGYTF

v_call: TRBV6-4
d_call: TRBD1
j_call: TRBJ2-1
clone_size: -
cdr3_nt: TGTGCCAGCAGTGACTCCCCGACAGGGGTTGGCAATGAGCAGTTCTTC
cdr3_aa: CASSDSPTGVGNEQFF

v_call: TRBV27
d_call: TRBD1
j_call: TRBJ1-1
clone_size: -
cdr3_nt: TGTGCCAGCAGTCTTCGCGGGACAGGGTGGGACACTGAAGCTTTCTTT
cdr3_aa: CASSLRGTGWDTEAFF

v_call: TRBV5-4
d_call: -
j_call: TRBJ2-2
clone_size: once
cdr3_nt: TGTGCCAGCAGCCCTGGACAGGAGGGCGGGGAGCTGTTTTTT
cdr3_aa: CASSPGQEGGELFF

v_call: TRBV20-1
d_call: -
j_call: TRBJ1-2
clone_size: few
cdr3_nt: TGCAGTGCCCGTGAGGGCACCTTC
cdr3_aa: CSAREGTF

v_call: TRBV5-1
d_call: TRBD2
j_call: TRBJ2-2
clone_size: -
cdr3_nt: TGCGCCAGCAGCAAGACTCGCGGGGGGGCGCCGGCCGGGGAGCTGTTTTTT
cdr3_aa: CASSKTRGGAPAGELFF

v_call: TRBV15
d_call: TRBD1
j_call: TRBJ2-7
clone_size: -
cdr3_nt: TGTGCCACCAGCGTAAGGACAGGGTTAAGCGAGCAGTACTTC
cdr3_aa: CATSVRTGLSEQYF

v_call: TRBV14
d_call: -
j_call: TRBJ1-1
clone_size: -
cdr3_nt: TGTGCCAGCAGCCAGGTGGACAGTTTGAACACTGAAGCTTTCTTT
cdr3_aa: CASSQVDSLNTEAFF

v_call: TRBV6-5
d_call: TRBD1
j_call: TRBJ1-2
clone_size: -
cdr3_nt: TGTGCCAGCAGAAGCGGACAGGGGTTAGGCTACACCTTC
cdr3_aa: CASRSGQGLGYTF

v_call: TRBV5-4
d_call: TRBD2
j_call: TRBJ2-3
clone_size: -
cdr3_nt: TGTGCCAGCAGCTCGGCCTGGGAACCGAGACTAGCGGGTCCAGATACGCAGTATTTT
cdr3_aa: CASSSAWEPRLAGPDTQYF

v_call: TRBV28
d_call: -
j_call: TRBJ1-3
clone_size: -
cdr3_nt: TGTGCCAGCAGTTTAAGGAGCTCTGGAAACACCATATATTTT
cdr3_aa: CASSLRSSGNTIYF

v_call: TRBV2
d_call: -
j_call: TRBJ1-6
clone_size: once
cdr3_nt: TGTGCCAGCAGGTTAGCCTCACCCCTCCACTTT
cdr3_aa: CASRLASPLHF

v_call: TRBV20-1
d_call: -
j_call: TRBJ2-2
clone_size: -
cdr3_nt: TGCAGTGCTTCGGGAGCCGGGGAGCTGTTTTTT
cdr3_aa: CSASGAGELFF

v_call: TRBV11-2
d_call: -
j_call: TRBJ1-3
clone_size: -
cdr3_nt: TGTGCCAGCAGCTTAGCAGGGCACTCTGGAAACACCATATATTTT
cdr3_aa: CASSLAGHSGNTIYF

v_call: TRBV6-5
d_call: -
j_call: TRBJ2-3
clone_size: -
cdr3_nt: TGTGCCAGCAGTCCCCCCGGGACAGATACGCAGTATTTT
cdr3_aa: CASSPPGTDTQYF

v_call: TRBV6-5
d_call: -
j_call: TRBJ1-5
clone_size: once
cdr3_nt: TGTGCCAGCAACAAGAACAGGTTACAGCCCCAGCATTTT
cdr3_aa: CASNKNRLQPQHF

v_call: TRBV15
d_call: -
j_call: TRBJ2-1
clone_size: -
cdr3_nt: TGTGCCACCAGCAGAGATCAAGTCCGGTCCGATGAGCAGTTCTTC
cdr3_aa: CATSRDQVRSDEQFF

v_call: TRBV18
d_call: -
j_call: TRBJ1-1
clone_size: -
cdr3_nt: TGTGCCAGCTCACCAATGACAGCCACTGAAGCTTTCTTT
cdr3_aa: CASSPMTATEAFF

v_call: TRBV3-1/TRBV3-2
d_call: TRBD1
j_call: TRBJ1-5
clone_size: -
cdr3_nt: TGTGCCAGCAGCCAAGATCAGGGGGTAGGCAATCAGCCCCAGCATTTT
cdr3_aa: CASSQDQGVGNQPQHF

v_call: TRBV7-9
d_call: TRBD1
j_call: TRBJ1-1
clone_size: -
cdr3_nt: TGTGCCAGCAGCCCGACAGGGGGTGCAACTGAAGCTTTCTTT
cdr3_aa: CASSPTGGATEAFF

v_call: TRBV5-1
d_call: TRBD1
j_call: TRBJ1-2
clone_size: -
cdr3_nt: TGCGCCAGCAGCCCGCAGGGGGTGGATGGCTACACCTTC
cdr3_aa: CASSPQGVDGYTF

v_call: TRBV12-3/TRBV12-4
d_call: -
j_call: TRBJ1-2
clone_size: few
cdr3_nt: TGTGCCAGCAGCCGAGGTCTGGGCTATGGCTACACCTTC
cdr3_aa: CASSRGLGYGYTF

v_call: TRBV27
d_call: -
j_call: TRBJ2-2
clone_size: -
cdr3_nt: TGTGCCAGCAGCTCTACTTCAGGGTTAGGAAACACCGGGGAGCTGTTTTTT
cdr3_aa: CASSSTSGLGNTGELFF

v_call: TRBV5-1
d_call: TRBD1
j_call: TRBJ1-4
clone_size: -
cdr3_nt: TGCGCCAGCAGCGAGGACAGGGGGCACGAAAAACTGTTTTTT
cdr3_aa: CASSEDRGHEKLFF

v_call: TRBV21-1
d_call: -
j_call: TRBJ2-3
clone_size: -
cdr3_nt: TGTGCCAGCACCGAGGACTACACAGATACGCAGTATTTT
cdr3_aa: CASTEDYTDTQYF

v_call: TRBV20-1
d_call: TRBD2
j_call: TRBJ2-4
clone_size: once
cdr3_nt: TGCAGTGCCCGGGGGGGGTTCATTCAGTACTTC
cdr3_aa: CSARGGFIQYF

v_call: TRBV3-1/TRBV3-2
d_call: -
j_call: TRBJ1-2
clone_size: -
cdr3_nt: TGTGCCAGCAGGCCTCAGGGGATTTATTATGGCTACACCTTC
cdr3_aa: CASRPQGIYYGYTF

v_call: TRBV2
d_call: -
j_call: TRBJ1-2
clone_size: few
cdr3_nt: TGTGCCAGCAGTGAAGAGGCCAGGGGTTACTATGGCTACACCTTC
cdr3_aa: CASSEEARGYYGYTF

v_call: TRBV5-6
d_call: TRBD1
j_call: TRBJ1-1
clone_size: few
cdr3_nt: TGTGCCAGCAGCCCAGCCGGGACAGGGGTAAACACTGAAGCTTTCTTT
cdr3_aa: CASSPAGTGVNTEAFF

v_call: TRBV19
d_call: TRBD1
j_call: TRBJ1-1
clone_size: -
cdr3_nt: TGTGCCAGTAGTATAAACAGGGGTTTGGATACTGAAGCTTTCTTT
cdr3_aa: CASSINRGLDTEAFF

v_call: TRBV5-1
d_call: -
j_call: TRBJ2-7
clone_size: -
cdr3_nt: TGCGCCAGCAGCTTGGTGGCAGGGTCGTACGAGCAGTACTTC
cdr3_aa: CASSLVAGSYEQYF

v_call: TRBV19
d_call: -
j_call: TRBJ1-2
clone_size: -
cdr3_nt: TGTGCCAGTAGTATAGTGGTTGGCAGGGGCTATGGCTACACCTTC
cdr3_aa: CASSIVVGRGYGYTF

v_call: TRBV6-5
d_call: -
j_call: TRBJ1-2
clone_size: -
cdr3_nt: TGTGCCAGCATTAAGATGGGAGAAAATGGCTACACCTTC
cdr3_aa: CASIKMGENGYTF

v_call: TRBV7-2
d_call: TRBD1
j_call: TRBJ2-2
clone_size: -
cdr3_nt: TGTGCCAGCAGCCCCTGGGAAGGACAGGGCAACACCGGGGAGCTGTTTTTT
cdr3_aa: CASSPWEGQGNTGELFF

v_call: TRBV5-1
d_call: TRBD2
j_call: TRBJ2-7
clone_size: -
cdr3_nt: TGCGCCAGCAGCCCCTCTAGCGGGGGGGCCCCCTACGAGCAGTACTTC
cdr3_aa: CASSPSSGGAPYEQYF

v_call: TRBV10-1
d_call: -
j_call: TRBJ1-1
clone_size: -
cdr3_nt: TGCGCCAGCAGCCTCTCAGGGTCCACTGAAGCTTTCTTT
cdr3_aa: CASSLSGSTEAFF

v_call: TRBV5-6
d_call: -
j_call: TRBJ2-2
clone_size: -
cdr3_nt: TGTGCCAGCAGCCAGGGCGGGGAGCTGTTTTTT
cdr3_aa: CASSQGGELFF

v_call: TRBV9
d_call: TRBD1
j_call: TRBJ2-2
clone_size: -
cdr3_nt: TGTGCCAGCAGCTATCGGACAGGGAACACCGGGGAGCTGTTTTTT
cdr3_aa: CASSYRTGNTGELFF

v_call: TRBV13
d_call: -
j_call: TRBJ2-1
clone_size: -
cdr3_nt: TGTGCCAGCAGCTTAGGGGCCCAAAAATGGTTCTTC
cdr3_aa: CASSLGAQKWFF

v_call: TRBV7-3
d_call: -
j_call: TRBJ2-7
clone_size: once
cdr3_nt: TGTGCCAGCAGCTTCGGACAATCCTACGAGCAGTACTTC
cdr3_aa: CASSFGQSYEQYF

v_call: TRBV7-9
d_call: TRBD1
j_call: TRBJ1-6
clone_size: -
cdr3_nt: TGTGCCAGCAGCTTAGCGGGACAGGGGCTCTCCTTTTATAATTCACCCCTCCACTTT
cdr3_aa: CASSLAGQGLSFYNSPLHF

v_call: TRBV5-5
d_call: TRBD1
j_call: TRBJ2-4
clone_size: -
cdr3_nt: TGTGCCAGCAACCGGGACAGTCCAGAAAACATTCAGTACTTC
cdr3_aa: CASNRDSPENIQYF

v_call: TRBV3-1/TRBV3-2
d_call: -
j_call: TRBJ1-1
clone_size: -
cdr3_nt: TGTGCCAGCAGCCAACTTATCTCCCAGGAAGCTTTCTTT
cdr3_aa: CASSQLISQEAFF